The 2 T cell receptor beta chains listed next were all sequenced from one sample in a study of beta chain features in type 1 diabetes. Study-wide findings and caveats: Type 1 diabetes patients had moderately but significantly shorter TCRB CDR3s in all four CD4+ subsets.

No cognate antigen is known for these TCRs. Every isolated RNA sample was fully reverse transcribed, so sequencing captured expressed TCRB transcripts. Generated by immunoSEQ multiplex PCR, the TCRdb table keeps only in-frame clones and is missing some. Of 680,000 or so clones listed, about an eighth are singletons. The sample consisted of naive CD4+ T cells from blood. The receptor source for this set is a man in his late teens or twenties with type 1 diabetes.

This clone was seen a handful of times. The J gene is TRBJ2-1, the V gene TRBV7-2; maybe TRBD1 (7 bases). CDR3 size: 16 residues. The V end lost 3 bases, the J end lost 3 bases, and 15 bases lay between the germline ends. The V gene's germline CDR1 is SGHTA and CDR2 FQGNSA. The CDR3 here is CASSLAGQPYYNEQFF. DNA for the CDR3: TGTGCCAGCAGCTTGGCGGGACAGCCTTACTACAATGAGCAGTTCTTC.

This clone appeared a few times. The chain combines TRBV7-9 with TRBJ1-4; D unresolved. The V end was cut by 1 base, the J end by 0 bases, with 3 bases between. The CDR3 spans 14 residues. In germline, CDR1 is SEHNR, CDR2 FQNEAQ (reference sequence). CDR3 nucleotide sequence: TGTGCCAGCAGCTTAGGGTCAACTAATGAAAAACTGTTTTTT. This translates into CASSLGSTNEKLFF.